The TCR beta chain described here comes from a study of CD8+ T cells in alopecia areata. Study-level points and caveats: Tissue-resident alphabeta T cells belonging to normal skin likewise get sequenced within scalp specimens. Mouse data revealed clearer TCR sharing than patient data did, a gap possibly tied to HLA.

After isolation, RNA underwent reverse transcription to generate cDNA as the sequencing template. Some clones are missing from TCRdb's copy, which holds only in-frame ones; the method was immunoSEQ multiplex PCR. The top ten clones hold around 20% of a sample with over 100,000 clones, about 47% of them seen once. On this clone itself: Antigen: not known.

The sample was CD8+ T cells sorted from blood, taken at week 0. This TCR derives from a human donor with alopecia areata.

The CDR3 here is CASSVGTSGDLLPPYNEQFF. DNA of the CDR3: TGTGCCAGCAGCGTCGGGACTAGCGGGGACCTCCTCCCCCCCTACAATGAGCAGTTCTTC. This chain joins TRBV9 and TRBJ2-1; 13 nucleotides match TRBD2. CDR1 SGDLS and CDR2 YYNGEE come from the germline V gene. The CDR3 is 20 residues long. Germline trimming cut 2 bases from V and 2 bases from J; bases unmatched to any gene: 13.